This TCR beta chain was obtained from a study of T-cell memory formation after mild COVID-19 (dated by TCRdb to the early 2020s). Regarding the study in general: Most TCR sequence clusters were specific to one of the two donors. In a couple of donors, T-cell clones that expanded and contracted after mild COVID-19 were tracked by sequencing TCRalpha and TCRbeta repertoires over time. The cohort comprised two young, previously healthy adult volunteers, one female and one male.

Comments on this clonotype: The specificity of this receptor is unknown. Base-call qualities are not available, and no considerably larger clone is one nucleotide away.

Ficoll-Paque density gradient centrifugation was the method used to isolate PBMCs. What the work shows at the level of the full study, not this receptor alone: Balanced CD4/CD8 phenotypes were observed for clones contracting from day 15 to 85, whereas a bias towards CD4+ was observed for a second wave of clones expanding from day 15 to 37. Some responding clones were detected in pre-infection memory, suggesting pre-existing cross-reactive memory T cells joined the SARS-CoV-2 response. Contracting CD4+ clones were located mainly in the CM and EM memory subsets, whereas CD8+ clones were found to be enriched in EMRA. SARS-CoV-2 specificity of the second-wave clones peaking on day 37 was not confirmed. The study covered only a couple of mild cases, and larger cohorts including severe cases with pre-infection samples were considered necessary.

The listed sequencing device is Illumina NovaSeq 6000. TCRalpha and TCRbeta cDNA libraries were built by 5'RACE with constant-segment primers, adding sample barcodes and unique molecular identifiers. RNA was extracted from every sample with Trizol reagent. Amplification of the libraries took two PCR steps, and the second step added a second sample barcode plus Illumina TruSeq adapters. Sequencing of the libraries was done on an Illumina NovaSeq, producing 2 x 150 bp paired-end reads. The paper's processing steps were these. Reads were demultiplexed and collapsed into UMI-guided consensus sequences with migec v1.2.7. Using mixcr v2.1.11, UMI consensuses were aligned to TRA and TRB V and J templates and then assembled into clonotypes. Clonotypes were classified as expanded or contracted when called significant by both edgeR and NoisET, with noise models trained on biological replicates. For edgeR calls, the thresholds were a false discovery rate-adjusted p below 0.01 and a log2 fold-change of 1. As an exploratory analysis of dynamics, PCA with hierarchical clustering was applied to max-normalized trajectories of the 1000 most abundant clonotypes. Each responding clone was given a CD4 or CD8 phenotype based on the CD4+ and CD8+ repertoires, which had been sequenced separately. Using fastp trimming at Q25 and MiXCR clonotype assembly, TCRdb reanalyzed the public sequencing data and kept in-frame beta chains. Under each unique CDR3 protein, matching rows form one entry showing the most common genes and DNA. In this record, the V and J calls reflect TCRdb's handling and not the investigators' own analysis. The table for this sample lists around 300,000 distinct CDR3 sequences; around an eighth of them were counted only once. Of the sample, around 23% falls within the top ten clones.

Trimming at the junction amounts to 2 bases on V and 8 bases on J, and the germline ends lie 21 bases apart. The CDR3 runs 16 amino acids, cysteine and phenylalanine included. Only CDR3 DNA is held: 48 bases, read in frame from base 1. Recombination joined TRBV12-3 or TRBV12-4 with TRBJ1-2, with an unclear D gene assignment. The origin of this receptor is a young man who had mild COVID-19 (a few samples of this study predate the infection). The sample titles of this study are shuffled in the database, so cell type and time point are left out; the donor was told from shared clones. The sequencing input was PBMCs or a T cell subset sorted from them (not recorded which). The CDR3 is CASSLLADSGVWGYTF. The nucleotide sequence is TGTGCCAGCAGTTTACTTGCCGACTCCGGTGTTTGGGGCTACACCTTC.